This T cell receptor beta chain was profiled in a study of blood T cell repertoires in COVID-19. Turning to the study itself: Italy, Spain and the United States were the sources of the convalescent and acute COVID-19 samples. Nucleic acid was either cDNA or gDNA, and it came from T cells, B-cell-depleted T cells, or PBMCs.

This clone turned up a few times. Distinct nucleotide sequences in the sample also encode this CDR3. In the study's own analysis: Scientists estimated how many nucleated cells there were by amplifying reference gene primers. Produced via immunoSEQ multiplex PCR; TCRdb's table is partial and in-frame only. V and J calls and clone size are given by that table; D and trimming were obtained from the DNA. The profile shows about 190,000 clones, approximately 80% of them singletons. Trimming stripped 0 bases from V and 1 base from J, with 4 bases between. This CDR3 comprises 13 residues. In germline, CDR1 is SGHRS, CDR2 YFSETQ.

The clonotype originates from a human donor in a cohort sampled during active COVID-19. The chain has TRBV5-1 and TRBJ1-1; no firm D call. What was sequenced was peripheral blood. The CDR3 DNA reads as TGCGCCAGCAGCTTGGCGGGGAACACTGAAGCTTTCTTT. It is translated as CASSLAGNTEAFF. Based on the CDR3 plus reference TRBV5-1 and TRBJ1-1, the full variable domain is KAGVTQTPRYLIKTRGQQVTLSCSPISGHRSVSWYQQTPGQGLQFLFEYFSETQRNKGNFPGRFSGRQFSNSRSEMNVSTLELGDSALYLCASSLAGNTEAFFGQGTRLTVV.